The source of this T cell receptor beta chain is a study of identifying expanded T cells in peripheral blood. Profiling relied on immunoSEQ multiplex PCR, and the TCRdb table lists in-frame clones only, not all of them. The sample includes 95,000 or so clones, approximately 83% of them seen just once. Germline V gene data show CDR1 as SGHKS and CDR2 as YYEKEE (reference sequence). This CDR3 spans 13 amino acids. With 4 bases removed from V and 3 bases from J, the gap between germline ends came to 11 bases. This TCR came from a person aged 18 to 75 in good health. The rearrangement links TRBV5-5 to TRBJ2-7; D gene unclear. Material for sequencing was blood. The DNA of the CDR3 is TGTGCCAGCAGCCAATCCCCCCTCTACGAGCAGTACTTC. Its protein product is CASSQSPLYEQYF.